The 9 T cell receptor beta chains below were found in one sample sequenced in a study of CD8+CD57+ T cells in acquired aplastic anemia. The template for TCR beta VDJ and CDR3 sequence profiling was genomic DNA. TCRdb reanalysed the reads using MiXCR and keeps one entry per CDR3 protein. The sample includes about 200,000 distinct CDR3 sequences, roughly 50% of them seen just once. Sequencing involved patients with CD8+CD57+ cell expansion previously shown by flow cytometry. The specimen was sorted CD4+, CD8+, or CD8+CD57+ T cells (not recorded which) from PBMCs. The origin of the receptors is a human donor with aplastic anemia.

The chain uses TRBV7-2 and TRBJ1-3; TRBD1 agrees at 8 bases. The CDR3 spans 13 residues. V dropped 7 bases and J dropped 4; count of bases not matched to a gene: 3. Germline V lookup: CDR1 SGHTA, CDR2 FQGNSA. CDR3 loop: CASNPGGGNTIYF. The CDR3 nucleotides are TGTGCCAGCAACCCAGGGGGCGGAAACACCATATATTTT.

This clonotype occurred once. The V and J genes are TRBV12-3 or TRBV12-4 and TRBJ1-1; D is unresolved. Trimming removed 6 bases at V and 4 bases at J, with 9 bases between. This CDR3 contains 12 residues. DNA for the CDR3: TGTGCCAGCAGGTTTGGTGGCACTGAAGCTTTCTTT. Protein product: CASRFGGTEAFF.

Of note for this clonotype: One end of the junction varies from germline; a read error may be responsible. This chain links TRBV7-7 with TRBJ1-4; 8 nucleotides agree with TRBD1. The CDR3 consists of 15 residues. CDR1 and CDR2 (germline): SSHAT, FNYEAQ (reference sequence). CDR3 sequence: CASSTGQGGNEKLFF. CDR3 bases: TGTGCTAGCAGCACAGGACAGGGTGGGAATGAAAAACTGTTTTTT.

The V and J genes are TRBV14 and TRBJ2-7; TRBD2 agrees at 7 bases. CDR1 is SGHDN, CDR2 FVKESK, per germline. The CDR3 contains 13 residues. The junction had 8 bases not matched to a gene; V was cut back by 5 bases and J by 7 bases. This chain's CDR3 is CASSLSGGEEQYV. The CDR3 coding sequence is TGTGCCAGCAGCTTGAGTGGGGGGGAAGAGCAGTACGTC.

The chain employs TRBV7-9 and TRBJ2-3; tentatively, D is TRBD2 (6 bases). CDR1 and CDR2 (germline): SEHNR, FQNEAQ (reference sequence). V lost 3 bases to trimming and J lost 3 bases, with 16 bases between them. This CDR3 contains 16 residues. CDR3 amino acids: CASSLEGPIGTDTQYF. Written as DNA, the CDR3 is TGTGCCAGCAGCTTGGAGGGACCTATTGGGACAGATACGCAGTATTTT.

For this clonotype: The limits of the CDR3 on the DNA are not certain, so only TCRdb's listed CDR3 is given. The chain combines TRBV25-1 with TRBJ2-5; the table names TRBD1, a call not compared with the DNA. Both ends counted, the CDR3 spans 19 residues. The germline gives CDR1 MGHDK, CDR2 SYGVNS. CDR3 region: CACSARVADRGVPQETQYF.

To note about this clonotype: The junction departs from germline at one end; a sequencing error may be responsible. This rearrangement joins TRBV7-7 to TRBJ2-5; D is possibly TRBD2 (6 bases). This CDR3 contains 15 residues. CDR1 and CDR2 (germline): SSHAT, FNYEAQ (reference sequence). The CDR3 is CASSRTETGAETQYF. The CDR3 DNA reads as TGTGCCAGCAGCCGCACCGAGACGGGAGCGGAGACCCAGTACTTT.

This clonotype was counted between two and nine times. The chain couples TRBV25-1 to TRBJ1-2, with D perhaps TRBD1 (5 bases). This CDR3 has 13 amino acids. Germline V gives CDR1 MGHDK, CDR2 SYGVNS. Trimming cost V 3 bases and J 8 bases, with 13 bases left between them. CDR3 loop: CASSDFFRDGYTF. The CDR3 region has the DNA TGTGCCAGCAGTGACTTCTTCAGGGACGGCTACACCTTC.

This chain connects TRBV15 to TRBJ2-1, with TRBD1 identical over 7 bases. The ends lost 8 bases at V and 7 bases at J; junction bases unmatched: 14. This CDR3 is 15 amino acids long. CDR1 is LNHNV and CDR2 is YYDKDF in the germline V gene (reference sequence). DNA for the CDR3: TGTGCCACCCAATTAGACAGGGTATCGAGGAATGAGCAGTTCTTC. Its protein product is CATQLDRVSRNEQFF.